The 8 T cell receptor beta chains reported below all come from one sample, sequenced in a study of beta chain features in type 1 diabetes. The antigens of these receptors remain unknown. Regarding the study as a whole: Within each of all four CD4+ subsets, Type 1 diabetes patients had TCRB CDR3s that were moderately but significantly shorter.

cDNA synthesis used the whole RNA isolate, giving expressed TCRB sequences. Some clones are missing from TCRdb's copy, which holds only in-frame ones; the method was immunoSEQ multiplex PCR. The sample includes 300,000 or so clones, roughly 14% of them seen just once. Sequencing was performed on naive CD4+ T cells from blood. Receptors were obtained from a woman between 18 and 29 years old with type 1 diabetes.

Only a few counts were recorded for this clone. The CDR3 coding sequence is TGCGCCAGCAGCTTGCACTTTATCACAGATACGCAGTATTTT. Protein: CASSLHFITDTQYF. This chain uses TRBV5-1 with TRBJ2-3; D not certain. The germline V and J ends were trimmed by 1 base and 2 bases, with 8 bases remaining between them. Looked up from germline, CDR1 is SGHRS and CDR2 is YFSETQ. The length of the CDR3 is 14 residues. The variable domain in full, with the rest retrieved from reference TRBV5-1 and TRBJ2-3, is KAGVTQTPRYLIKTRGQQVTLSCSPISGHRSVSWYQQTPGQGLQFLFEYFSETQRNKGNFPGRFSGRQFSNSRSEMNVSTLELGDSALYLCASSLHFITDTQYFGPGTRLTVL.

This clone was recorded a few times. V gene TRBV7-2 combines with J gene TRBJ2-1; 9 bases align to TRBD1. The length of the CDR3 is 13 residues. Germline CDR1 SGHTA, CDR2 FQGNSA. With V trimmed by 5 bases and J by 6 bases, 2 bases remained unmatched. CDR3 DNA: TGTGCCAGCAGCCGACAGGGGGGCAATGAGCAGTTCTTC. It is translated as CASSRQGGNEQFF.

This sequence joins TRBV29-1 and TRBJ2-1; TRBD2 agrees at 9 bases. The trim removed 1 base at V and 9 bases at J, leaving 7 bases unmatched. The CDR3 covers 14 residues. Germline lookup yields CDR1 SQVTM and CDR2 ANQGSEA. CDR3 amino acids: CSVEGRLAGTEQFF. CDR3 nucleotides: TGCAGCGTTGAAGGGCGGCTAGCGGGAACTGAGCAGTTCTTC.

This clone was counted a few times. For the CDR3, the DNA is TGCAGCGTTGATACTAGCGGAGCCTACGAGCAGTACTTC. Protein sequence: CSVDTSGAYEQYF. The chain carries TRBV29-1 and TRBJ2-7; 8 bases are a match to TRBD2. CDR1 is SQVTM and CDR2 is ANQGSEA in the germline V gene. Unmatched junction bases numbered 3, after V lost 3 bases and J lost 2 bases. The CDR3 runs 13 residues.

The chain links TRBV28 to TRBJ2-2; 8 bases fit TRBD1. The CDR3 spans 15 residues. CDR1 and CDR2 (germline): MDHEN, SYDVKM. With 6 bases clipped from V and 5 bases from J, the junction kept 8 bases outside the gene matches. As DNA, the CDR3 is TGTGCCAGCAGCCCGACAGGGGTAATGACCGGGGAGCTGTTTTTT. Translated: CASSPTGVMTGELFF.

This clone turned up a few times. The V call is TRBV6-6, the J call TRBJ2-1; 7 bases align to TRBD1. V shed 7 bases and J 2 bases; nucleotides not matched to a gene: 8. This CDR3 region has 15 residues. Germline V CDR1 and CDR2: MNHNY, SVGAGI (reference sequence). CDR3 amino acids: CASTPWDRTYNEQFF. The CDR3 region has the DNA TGTGCCAGCACACCCTGGGACAGAACCTACAATGAGCAGTTCTTC.

CDR3 residues: CASSTGLAEQFF. CDR3 in DNA: TGTGCCAGCAGCACCGGGTTGGCCGAGCAGTTCTTC. V usage is TRBV6-6 and J usage is TRBJ2-1; D not certain. This CDR3 has 12 residues. V dropped 6 bases and J dropped 10 bases, with 13 bases sitting between them. Germline V lookup: CDR1 MNHNY, CDR2 SVGAGI (reference sequence).

The chain has TRBV15 and TRBJ2-2; D uncertain. V was trimmed by 3 bases and J by 1 base, leaving 12 bases between them. The CDR3 runs 16 residues. Germline values: CDR1 LNHNV, CDR2 YYDKDF (reference sequence). The CDR3 DNA is TGTGCCACCAGCAGCCCCCGAGCCCTGAACACCGGGGAGCTGTTTTTT. As protein: CATSSPRALNTGELFF.